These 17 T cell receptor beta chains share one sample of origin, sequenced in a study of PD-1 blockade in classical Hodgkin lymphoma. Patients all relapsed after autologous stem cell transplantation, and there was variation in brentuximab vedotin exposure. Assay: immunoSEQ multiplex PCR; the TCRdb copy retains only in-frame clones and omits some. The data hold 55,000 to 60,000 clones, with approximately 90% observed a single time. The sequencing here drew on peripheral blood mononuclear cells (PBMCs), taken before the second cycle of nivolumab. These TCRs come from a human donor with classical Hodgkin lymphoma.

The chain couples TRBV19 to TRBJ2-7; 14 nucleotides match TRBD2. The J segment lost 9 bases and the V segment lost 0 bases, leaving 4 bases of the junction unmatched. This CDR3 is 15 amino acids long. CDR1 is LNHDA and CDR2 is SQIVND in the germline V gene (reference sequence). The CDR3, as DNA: TGTGCCAGTAGTATAGATCCGGGACTAGCGGGAGTGCAGTACTTC. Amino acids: CASSIDPGLAGVQYF.

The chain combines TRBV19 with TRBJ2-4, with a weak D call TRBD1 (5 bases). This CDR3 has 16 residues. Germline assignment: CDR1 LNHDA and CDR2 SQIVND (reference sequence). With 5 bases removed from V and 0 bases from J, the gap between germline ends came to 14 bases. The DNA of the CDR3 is TGTGCCAGTAGTCCAACAGGAGAACTAGCCAAAAACATTCAGTACTTC. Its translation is CASSPTGELAKNIQYF.

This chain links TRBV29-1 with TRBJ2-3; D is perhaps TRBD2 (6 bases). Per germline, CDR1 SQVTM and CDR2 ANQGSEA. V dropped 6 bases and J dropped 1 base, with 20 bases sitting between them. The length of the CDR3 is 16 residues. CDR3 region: CSVSPGGTVRTDTQYF. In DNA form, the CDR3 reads TGCAGCGTAAGTCCCGGGGGTACTGTCCGCACAGATACGCAGTATTTT.

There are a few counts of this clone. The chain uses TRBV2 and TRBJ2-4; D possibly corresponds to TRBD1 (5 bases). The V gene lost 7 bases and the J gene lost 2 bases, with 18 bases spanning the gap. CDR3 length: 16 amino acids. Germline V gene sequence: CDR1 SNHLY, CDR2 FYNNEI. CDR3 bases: TGTGCCAGCACCCCGCAAGGGGCCGGTTCCAAAAACATTCAGTACTTC. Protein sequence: CASTPQGAGSKNIQYF.

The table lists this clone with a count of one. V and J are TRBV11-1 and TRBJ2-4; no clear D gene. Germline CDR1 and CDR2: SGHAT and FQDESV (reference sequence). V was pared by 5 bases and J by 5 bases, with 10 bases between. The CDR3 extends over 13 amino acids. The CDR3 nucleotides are TGTGCCAGCAGCCCCGGTGAGGAAAACATTCAGTACTTC. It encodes CASSPGEENIQYF.

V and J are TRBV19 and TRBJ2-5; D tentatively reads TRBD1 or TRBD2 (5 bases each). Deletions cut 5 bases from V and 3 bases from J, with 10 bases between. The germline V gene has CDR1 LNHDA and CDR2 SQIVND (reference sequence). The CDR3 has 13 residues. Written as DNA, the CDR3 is TGTGCCAGTAGTGGGACGTATGAAGAGACCCAGTACTTC. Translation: CASSGTYEETQYF.

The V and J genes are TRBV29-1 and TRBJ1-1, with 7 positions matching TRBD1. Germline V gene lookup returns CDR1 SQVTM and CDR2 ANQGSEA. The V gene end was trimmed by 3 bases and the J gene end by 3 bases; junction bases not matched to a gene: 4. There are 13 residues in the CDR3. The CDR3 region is CSVERGRDTEAFF. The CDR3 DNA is TGCAGCGTTGAGAGGGGGCGCGACACTGAAGCTTTCTTT.

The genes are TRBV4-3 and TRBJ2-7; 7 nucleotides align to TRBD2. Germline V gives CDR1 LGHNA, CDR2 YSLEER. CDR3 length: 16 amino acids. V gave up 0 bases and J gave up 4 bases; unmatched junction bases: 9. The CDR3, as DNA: TGCGCCAGCAGCCAAGATTTGGGGGGAGCGGGGTACGAGCAGTACTTC. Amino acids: CASSQDLGGAGYEQYF.

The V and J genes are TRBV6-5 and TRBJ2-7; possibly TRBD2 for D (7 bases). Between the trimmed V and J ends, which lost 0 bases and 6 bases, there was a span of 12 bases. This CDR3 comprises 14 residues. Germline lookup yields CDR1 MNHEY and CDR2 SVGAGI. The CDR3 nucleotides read TGTGCCAGCAGTTACTCCGGGGGGCGGCGCGAGCAGTACTTC. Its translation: CASSYSGGRREQYF.

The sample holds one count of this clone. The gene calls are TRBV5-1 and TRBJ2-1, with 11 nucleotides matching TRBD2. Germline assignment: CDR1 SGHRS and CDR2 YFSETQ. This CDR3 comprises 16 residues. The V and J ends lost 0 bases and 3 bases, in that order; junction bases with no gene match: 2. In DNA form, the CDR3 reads TGCGCCAGCAGCTTGGCCGGGACTAGCGGCTACAATGAGCAGTTCTTC. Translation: CASSLAGTSGYNEQFF.

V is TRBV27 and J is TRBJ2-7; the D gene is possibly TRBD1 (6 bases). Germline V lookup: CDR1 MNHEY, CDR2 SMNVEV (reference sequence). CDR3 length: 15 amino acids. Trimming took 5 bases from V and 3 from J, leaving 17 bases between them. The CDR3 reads CASSPPPGHSYEQYF. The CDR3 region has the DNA TGTGCCAGCAGTCCCCCTCCGGGACACAGCTACGAGCAGTACTTC.

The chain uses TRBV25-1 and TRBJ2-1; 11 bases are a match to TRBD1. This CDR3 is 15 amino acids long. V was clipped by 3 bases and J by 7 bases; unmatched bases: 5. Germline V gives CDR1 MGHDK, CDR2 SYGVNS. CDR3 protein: CASSDPGQGDNEQFF. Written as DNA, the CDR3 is TGTGCCAGCAGTGATCCGGGACAGGGGGATAATGAGCAGTTCTTC. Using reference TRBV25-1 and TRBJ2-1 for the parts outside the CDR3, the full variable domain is EADIYQTPRYLVIGTGKKITLECSQTMGHDKMYWYQQDPGMELHLIHYSYGVNSTEKGDLSSESTVSRIRTEHFPLTLESARPSHTSQYLCASSDPGQGDNEQFFGPGTRLTVL.

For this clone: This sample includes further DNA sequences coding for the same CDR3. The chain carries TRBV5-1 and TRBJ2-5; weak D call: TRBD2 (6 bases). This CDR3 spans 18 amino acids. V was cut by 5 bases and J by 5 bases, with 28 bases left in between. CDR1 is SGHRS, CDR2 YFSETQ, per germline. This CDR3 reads CASSFVGRGGAPSETQYF. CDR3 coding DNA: TGCGCCAGCAGTTTCGTAGGGCGGGGTGGGGCCCCCAGCGAGACCCAGTACTTC. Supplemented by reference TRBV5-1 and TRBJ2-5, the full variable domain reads KAGVTQTPRYLIKTRGQQVTLSCSPISGHRSVSWYQQTPGQGLQFLFEYFSETQRNKGNFPGRFSGRQFSNSRSEMNVSTLELGDSALYLCASSFVGRGGAPSETQYFGPGTRLLVL.

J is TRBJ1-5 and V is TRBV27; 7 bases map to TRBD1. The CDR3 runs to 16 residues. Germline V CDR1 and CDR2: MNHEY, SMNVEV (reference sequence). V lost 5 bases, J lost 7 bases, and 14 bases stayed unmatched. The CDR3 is CASSPSKGGAGQPQHF. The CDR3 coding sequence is TGTGCCAGCAGTCCCTCCAAAGGGGGCGCGGGGCAGCCCCAGCATTTT.

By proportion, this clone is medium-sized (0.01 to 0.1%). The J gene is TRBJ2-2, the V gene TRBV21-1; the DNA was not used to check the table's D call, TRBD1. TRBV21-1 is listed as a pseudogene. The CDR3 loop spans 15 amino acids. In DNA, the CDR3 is TGTGCCAGCAGCAACCGGGACAGTCACACCGGGGAGCTGTTTTTT. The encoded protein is CASSNRDSHTGELFF.

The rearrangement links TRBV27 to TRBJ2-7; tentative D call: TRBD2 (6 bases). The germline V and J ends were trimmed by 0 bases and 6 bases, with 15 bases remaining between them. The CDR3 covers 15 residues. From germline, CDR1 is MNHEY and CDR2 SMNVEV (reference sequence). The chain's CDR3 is CASSLSVQLGLEQYF. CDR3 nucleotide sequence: TGTGCCAGCAGTTTATCAGTTCAGTTGGGACTCGAGCAGTACTTC.

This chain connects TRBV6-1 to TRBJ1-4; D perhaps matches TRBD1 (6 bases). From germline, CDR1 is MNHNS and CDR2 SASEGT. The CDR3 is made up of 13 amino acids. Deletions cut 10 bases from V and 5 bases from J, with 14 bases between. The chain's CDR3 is CATLGQTNEKLFF. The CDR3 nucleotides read TGTGCCACCCTCGGACAGACGAATGAAAAACTGTTTTTT.